This T cell receptor beta chain is drawn from a study of OX40 agonist ivuxolimab in advanced cancers. The wider study: Ivuxolimab, an agonist antibody against OX40 (CD134), was given to patients.

As concerns this clone: Its antigen is still unknown.

Using immunoSEQ multiplex PCR, the repertoire was profiled, and TCRdb retains in-frame clones only, with some absent. Here the sample spans some 70,000 clones, roughly 87% being singletons. Study outcomes and limitations: Clonal expansion from baseline to week 6 occurred in both CD4+ and CD8+ T cells.

V was cut by 6 bases and J by 8 bases, with 16 bases left in between. Germline values: CDR1 MRHNA, CDR2 SNTAGT. This CDR3 contains 14 residues. V usage is TRBV6-4 and J usage is TRBJ1-4; D remains ambiguous. The sequenced sample was CD4+ or CD8+ T cells sorted from blood, obtained in a trial of the OX40 agonist ivuxolimab. This receptor was identified in an adult with an advanced solid tumor such as melanoma, head and neck, liver or kidney cancer. The CDR3 loop reads CASRGIGIGEKLFF. The CDR3 nucleotides are TGTGCCAGCAGGGGGATTGGGATTGGGGAAAAACTGTTTTTT.